These 10 T cell receptor beta chains originate from one sample sequenced in a study of blood T cell repertoires in COVID-19. TCRdb keeps only in-frame clones here, not all; method: immunoSEQ multiplex PCR. The data show about 270,000 clones, roughly 80% seen once. The sequenced sample was peripheral blood. Receptors were obtained from a human donor with COVID-19, enrolled during active disease. The donor label of this sample is uncertain.

In this sample, this clone turned up a few times. The chain employs TRBV11-2 and TRBJ2-1; 8 nucleotides line up with TRBD2. The CDR3 is 13 amino acids. Trimming cost V 5 bases and J 8 bases; bases outside gene matches: 5. The germline gives CDR1 SGHAT, CDR2 FQNNGV. The CDR3 reads CASSLAGGHEQFF. The CDR3 bases are TGTGCCAGCAGCCTAGCGGGCGGGCATGAGCAGTTCTTC. The variable domain in full, with the rest retrieved from reference TRBV11-2 and TRBJ2-1, is EAGVAQSPRYKIIEKRQSVAFWCNPISGHATLYWYQQILGQGPKLLIQFQNNGVVDDSQLPKDRFSAERLKGVDSTLKIQPAKLEDSAVYLCASSLAGGHEQFFGPGTRLTVL.

The chain is built from TRBV12-3 or TRBV12-4 and TRBJ1-2; possibly TRBD1 for D (5 bases). Trimming took 4 bases from V and 10 from J, leaving 16 bases between them. This CDR3 is 13 amino acids long. CDR3 sequence reads: CASSSSRVSTYTF. The CDR3 coding sequence is TGTGCCAGCAGTTCGTCCAGGGTGTCGACCTACACCTTC.

The rearrangement uses TRBV11-3 and TRBJ2-1; D possibly corresponds to TRBD2 (5 bases). Germline CDR1 SGHNT, CDR2 YENEEA. Deletions cut 0 bases from V and 4 bases from J, with 10 bases between. The CDR3 length is 15 residues. The CDR3 coding sequence is TGTGCCAGCAGCTTAGAAGGAACGGGGTACAATGAGCAGTTCTTC. Protein: CASSLEGTGYNEQFF. Together with reference TRBV11-3 and TRBJ2-1, the CDR3 gives the full variable domain: EAGVVQSPRYKIIEKKQPVAFWCNPISGHNTLYWYLQNLGQGPELLIRYENEEAVDDSQLPKDRFSAERLKGVDSTLKIQPAELGDSAVYLCASSLEGTGYNEQFFGPGTRLTVL.

This clone was observed a handful of times. The rearrangement uses TRBV6-1 and TRBJ1-4; the D is unclear. Trimming took 2 bases from V and 0 from J, leaving 4 bases between them. This CDR3 has 14 amino acids. Germline CDR1 MNHNS, CDR2 SASEGT. The CDR3 sequence: CASSETATNEKLFF. CDR3 coding DNA: TGTGCCAGCAGTGAAACTGCAACTAATGAAAAACTGTTTTTT.

J is TRBJ1-1 and V is TRBV30, with D maybe TRBD1 (6 bases). The V end was cut by 4 bases, the J end by 5 bases, with 17 bases between. The germline CDR1 and CDR2 sequences are GTSNPN and SVGIG (reference sequence). This CDR3 spans 14 amino acids. CDR3 loop: CAWNPTGGWTEAFF. CDR3 nucleotide sequence: TGTGCCTGGAACCCGACAGGCGGGTGGACTGAAGCTTTCTTT.

The sample holds one count of this clone. V and J are TRBV2 and TRBJ1-5, with D possibly matching TRBD1 (6 bases). Trimming cost V 5 bases and J 0 bases, with 11 bases left between them. The V gene's germline CDR1 is SNHLY and CDR2 FYNNEI. The CDR3 consists of 15 residues. This CDR3 reads CASSSDSNSNQPQHF. The DNA of the CDR3 is TGTGCCAGCAGTTCGGACAGTAATAGCAATCAGCCCCAGCATTTT.

CDR3 in DNA: TGTGCCAGCAGTCGGGGACTAGCGGGAGTGGATGAGCAGTTCTTC. This codes for CASSRGLAGVDEQFF. This chain connects TRBV6-5 to TRBJ2-1, with 14 bases matching TRBD2. This CDR3 has 15 amino acids. Trimming at V came to 5 bases and at J to 8 bases, leaving 5 bases not matched to a gene. Looked up from germline, CDR1 is MNHEY and CDR2 is SVGAGI.

V usage is TRBV5-5 and J usage is TRBJ2-7, with 11 nucleotides matching TRBD1. Per the germline V gene, CDR1 is SGHKS and CDR2 is YYEKEE (reference sequence). Losses at the gene ends were 0 bases for V and 3 bases for J; bases not matched to a gene: 11. The CDR3 loop spans 18 amino acids. The CDR3 nucleotides are TGTGCCAGCAGCTTGGAGGTGGACAGGGGGCGGGGAAGCTACGAGCAGTACTTC. Protein: CASSLEVDRGRGSYEQYF.

V usage is TRBV4-2 and J usage is TRBJ2-1; 9 bases match TRBD2. The J segment lost 6 bases and the V segment lost 0 bases, leaving 6 bases of the junction unmatched. This CDR3 region has 16 residues. In germline, CDR1 is LGHNA, CDR2 YNFKEQ. The CDR3 DNA sequence: TGTGCCAGCAGCCAAGAAGAGGCGGGAGGGCTCAATGAGCAGTTCTTC. Translated, it gives CASSQEEAGGLNEQFF.

V is TRBV5-1 and J is TRBJ1-3, with D possibly being TRBD1 (5 bases). The V gene's germline CDR1 is SGHRS and CDR2 YFSETQ. The CDR3 totals 14 residues. V was pared by 0 bases and J by 4 bases, with 8 bases between. The CDR3 DNA follows: TGCGCCAGCAGCTTGGTGGGGGGAGGAAACACCATATATTTT. Its translation is CASSLVGGGNTIYF.